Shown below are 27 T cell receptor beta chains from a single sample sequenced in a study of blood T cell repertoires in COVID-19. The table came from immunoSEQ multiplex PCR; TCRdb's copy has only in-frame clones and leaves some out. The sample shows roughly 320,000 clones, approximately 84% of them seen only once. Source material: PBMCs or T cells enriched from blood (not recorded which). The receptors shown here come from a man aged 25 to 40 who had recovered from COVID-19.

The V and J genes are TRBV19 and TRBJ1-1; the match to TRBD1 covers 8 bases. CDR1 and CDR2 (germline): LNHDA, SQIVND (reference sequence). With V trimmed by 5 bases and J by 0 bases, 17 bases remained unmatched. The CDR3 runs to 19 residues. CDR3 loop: CASSPSVGQGAYMNTEAFF. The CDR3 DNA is TGTGCCAGTAGTCCCTCCGTCGGCCAGGGGGCCTACATGAACACTGAAGCTTTCTTT.

Here the CDR3 DNA reads TGTGCCAGTAGCTCCAATAGCGGGGTGAACACAGATACGCAGTATTTT. Translated, it gives CASSSNSGVNTDTQYF. This sequence joins TRBV19 and TRBJ2-3; 8 bases align to TRBD2. J gave up 2 bases and V 6 bases, and 10 bases lay outside the gene matches. CDR1 is LNHDA, CDR2 SQIVND, per germline (reference sequence). This CDR3 spans 16 amino acids.

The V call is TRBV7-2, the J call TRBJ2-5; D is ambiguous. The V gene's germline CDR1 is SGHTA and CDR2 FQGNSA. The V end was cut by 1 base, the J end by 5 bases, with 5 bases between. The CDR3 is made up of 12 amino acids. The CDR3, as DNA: TGTGCCAGCAGCTTAGTTGCGGAGACCCAGTACTTC. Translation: CASSLVAETQYF. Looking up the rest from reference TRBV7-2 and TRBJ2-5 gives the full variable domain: GAGVSQSPSNKVTEKGKDVELRCDPISGHTALYWYRQSLGQGLEFLIYFQGNSAPDKSGLPSDRFSAERTGGSVSTLTIQRTQQEDSAVYLCASSLVAETQYFGPGTRLLVL.

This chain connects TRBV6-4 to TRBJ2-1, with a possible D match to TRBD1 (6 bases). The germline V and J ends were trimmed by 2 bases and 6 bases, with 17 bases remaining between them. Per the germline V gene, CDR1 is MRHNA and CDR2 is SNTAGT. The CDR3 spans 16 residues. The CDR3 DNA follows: TGTGCCAGCAGTGACACGTTCGGACAGATAACCAATGAGCAGTTCTTC. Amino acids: CASSDTFGQITNEQFF.

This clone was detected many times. The CDR3 region is CASRRGQGEEKLFF. DNA of the CDR3: TGTGCCAGCAGAAGGGGACAGGGAGAAGAAAAACTGTTTTTT. The chain links TRBV2 to TRBJ1-4; the match to TRBD1 covers 9 bases. In germline, CDR1 is SNHLY, CDR2 FYNNEI. V gave up 6 bases and J gave up 8 bases; unmatched junction bases: 7. The CDR3 runs to 14 residues.

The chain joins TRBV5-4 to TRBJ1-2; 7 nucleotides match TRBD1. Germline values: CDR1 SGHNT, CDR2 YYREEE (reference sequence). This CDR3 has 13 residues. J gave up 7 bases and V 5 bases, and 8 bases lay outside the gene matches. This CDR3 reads CASSPGTEGGYTF. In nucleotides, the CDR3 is TGTGCCAGCAGTCCCGGGACAGAAGGTGGCTACACCTTC.

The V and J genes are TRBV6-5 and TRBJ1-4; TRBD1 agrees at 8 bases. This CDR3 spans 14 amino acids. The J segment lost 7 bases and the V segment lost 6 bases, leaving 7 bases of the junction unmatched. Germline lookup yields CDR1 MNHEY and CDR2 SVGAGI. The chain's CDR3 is CASSLDRDTEKLFF. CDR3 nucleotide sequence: TGTGCCAGCAGCCTGGACAGGGATACTGAAAAACTGTTTTTT.

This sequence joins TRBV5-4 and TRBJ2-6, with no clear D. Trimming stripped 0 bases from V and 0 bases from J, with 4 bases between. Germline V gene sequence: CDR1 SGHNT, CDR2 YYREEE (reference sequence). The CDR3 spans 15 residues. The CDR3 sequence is CASSLGYSGANVLTF. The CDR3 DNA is TGTGCCAGCAGCTTGGGTTACTCTGGGGCCAACGTCCTGACTTTC.

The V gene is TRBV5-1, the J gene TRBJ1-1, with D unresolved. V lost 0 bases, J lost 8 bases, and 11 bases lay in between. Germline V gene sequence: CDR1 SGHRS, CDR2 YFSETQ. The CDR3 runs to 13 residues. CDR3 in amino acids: CASSLVRGTEAFF. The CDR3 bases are TGCGCCAGCAGCTTGGTTCGGGGTACGGAAGCTTTCTTT.

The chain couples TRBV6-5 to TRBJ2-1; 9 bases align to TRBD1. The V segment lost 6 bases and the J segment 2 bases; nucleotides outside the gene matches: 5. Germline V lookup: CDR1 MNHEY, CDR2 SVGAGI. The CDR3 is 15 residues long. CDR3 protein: CASSRRTGAYNEQFF. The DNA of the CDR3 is TGTGCCAGCAGCCGGCGGACAGGGGCCTACAATGAGCAGTTCTTC.

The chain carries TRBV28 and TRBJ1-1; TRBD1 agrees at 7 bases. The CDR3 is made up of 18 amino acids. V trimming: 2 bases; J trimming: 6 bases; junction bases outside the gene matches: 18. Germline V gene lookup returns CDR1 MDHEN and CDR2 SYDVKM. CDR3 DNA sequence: TGTGCCAGCAGTTTACCAATTCGATGGACAGGTGAACTATCTGAAGCTTTCTTT. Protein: CASSLPIRWTGELSEAFF.

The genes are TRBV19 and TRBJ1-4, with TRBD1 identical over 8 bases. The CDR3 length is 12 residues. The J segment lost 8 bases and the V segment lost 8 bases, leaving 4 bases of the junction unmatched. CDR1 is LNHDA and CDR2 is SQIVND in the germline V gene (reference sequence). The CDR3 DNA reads TGTGCCAGTGGAACAGGGGGAGAAAAACTGTTTTTT. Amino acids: CASGTGGEKLFF.

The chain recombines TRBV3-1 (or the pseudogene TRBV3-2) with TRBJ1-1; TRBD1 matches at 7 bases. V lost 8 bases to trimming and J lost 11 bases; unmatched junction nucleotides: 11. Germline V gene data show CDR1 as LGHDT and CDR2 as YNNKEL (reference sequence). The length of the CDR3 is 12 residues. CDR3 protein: CASANRGRDAFF. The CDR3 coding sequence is TGTGCCAGCGCCAACAGGGGCCGTGATGCTTTCTTT.

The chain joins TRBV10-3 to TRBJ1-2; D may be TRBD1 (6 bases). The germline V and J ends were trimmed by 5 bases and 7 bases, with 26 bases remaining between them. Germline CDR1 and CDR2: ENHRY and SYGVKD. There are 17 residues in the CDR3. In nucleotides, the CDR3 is TGTGCCATCAGTCCTAATCTGGGACGCTCGCAAGGGGGTGGCTACACCTTC. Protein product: CAISPNLGRSQGGGYTF.

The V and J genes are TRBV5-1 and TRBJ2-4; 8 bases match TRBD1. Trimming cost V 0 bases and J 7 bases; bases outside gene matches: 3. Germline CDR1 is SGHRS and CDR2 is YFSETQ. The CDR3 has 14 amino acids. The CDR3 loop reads CASSLGTGTNIQYF. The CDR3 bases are TGCGCCAGCAGCTTGGGGACAGGGACGAACATTCAGTACTTC.

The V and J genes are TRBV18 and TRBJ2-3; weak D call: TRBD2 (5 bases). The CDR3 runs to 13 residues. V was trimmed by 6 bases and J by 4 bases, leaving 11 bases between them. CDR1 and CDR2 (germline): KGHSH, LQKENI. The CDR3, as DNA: TGTGCCAGCTCCGTTCTGAGGGCAGATACGCAGTATTTT. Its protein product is CASSVLRADTQYF.

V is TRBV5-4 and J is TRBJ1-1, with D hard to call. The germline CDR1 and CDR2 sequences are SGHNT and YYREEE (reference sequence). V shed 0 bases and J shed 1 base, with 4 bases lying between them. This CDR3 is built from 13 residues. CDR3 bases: TGTGCCAGCAGCTTGGGGAGGAACACTGAAGCTTTCTTT. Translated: CASSLGRNTEAFF. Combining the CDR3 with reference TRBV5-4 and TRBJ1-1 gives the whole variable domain ETGVTQSPTHLIKTRGQQVTLRCSSQSGHNTVSWYQQALGQGPQFIFQYYREEENGRGNFPPRFSGLQFPNYSSELNVNALELDDSALYLCASSLGRNTEAFFGQGTRLTVV.

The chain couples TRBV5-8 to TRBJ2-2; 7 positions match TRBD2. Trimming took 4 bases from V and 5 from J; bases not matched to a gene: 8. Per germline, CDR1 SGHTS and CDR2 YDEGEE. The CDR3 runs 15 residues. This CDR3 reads CASSPQRGGTGELFF. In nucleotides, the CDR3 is TGTGCCAGCAGCCCTCAACGGGGAGGGACCGGGGAGCTGTTTTTT.

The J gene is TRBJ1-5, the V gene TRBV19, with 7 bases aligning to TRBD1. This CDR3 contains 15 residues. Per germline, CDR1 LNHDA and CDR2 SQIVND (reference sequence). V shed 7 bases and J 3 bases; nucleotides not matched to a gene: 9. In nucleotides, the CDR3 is TGTGCCAGTACCAAATGGGACAGATACAATCAGCCCCAGCATTTT. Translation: CASTKWDRYNQPQHF.

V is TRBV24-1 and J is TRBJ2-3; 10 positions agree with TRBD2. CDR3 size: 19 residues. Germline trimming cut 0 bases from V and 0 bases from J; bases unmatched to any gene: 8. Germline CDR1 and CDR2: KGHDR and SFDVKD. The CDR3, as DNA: TGTGCCACCAGTGATTTGCCCATTATGACTAGCGGGAGCACAGATACGCAGTATTTT. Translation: CATSDLPIMTSGSTDTQYF.

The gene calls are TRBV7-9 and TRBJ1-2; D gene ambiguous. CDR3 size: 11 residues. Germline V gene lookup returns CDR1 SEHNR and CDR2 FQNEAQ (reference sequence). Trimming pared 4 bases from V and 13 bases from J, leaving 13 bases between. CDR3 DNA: TGTGCCAGCAGCTCGGACTTGGTCGGCACCTTC. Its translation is CASSSDLVGTF.

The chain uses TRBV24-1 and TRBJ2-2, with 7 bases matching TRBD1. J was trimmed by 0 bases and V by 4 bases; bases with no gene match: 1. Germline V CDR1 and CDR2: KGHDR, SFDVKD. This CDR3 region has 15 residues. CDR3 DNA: TGTGCCACCAGTGAAGGGGGCCCGAACACCGGGGAGCTGTTTTTT. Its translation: CATSEGGPNTGELFF.

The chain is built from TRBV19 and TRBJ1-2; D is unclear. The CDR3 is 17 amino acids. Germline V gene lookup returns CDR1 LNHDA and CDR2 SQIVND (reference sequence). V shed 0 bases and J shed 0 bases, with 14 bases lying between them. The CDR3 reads CASSIEAGYPANYGYTF. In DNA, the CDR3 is TGTGCCAGTAGTATAGAGGCAGGATATCCAGCTAACTATGGCTACACCTTC.

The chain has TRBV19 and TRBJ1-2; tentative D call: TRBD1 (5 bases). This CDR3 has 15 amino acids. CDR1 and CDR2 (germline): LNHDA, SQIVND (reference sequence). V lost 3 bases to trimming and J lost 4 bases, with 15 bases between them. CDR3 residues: CASSIRGSGSYGYTF. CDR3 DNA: TGTGCCAGTAGTATCCGGGGGTCCGGAAGCTATGGCTACACCTTC.

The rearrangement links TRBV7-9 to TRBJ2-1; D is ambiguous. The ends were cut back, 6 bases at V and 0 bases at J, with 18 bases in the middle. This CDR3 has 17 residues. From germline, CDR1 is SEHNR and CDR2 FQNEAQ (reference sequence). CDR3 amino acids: CASSSPTRPSSYNEQFF. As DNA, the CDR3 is TGTGCCAGCAGTTCCCCGACAAGGCCGAGCTCCTACAATGAGCAGTTCTTC.

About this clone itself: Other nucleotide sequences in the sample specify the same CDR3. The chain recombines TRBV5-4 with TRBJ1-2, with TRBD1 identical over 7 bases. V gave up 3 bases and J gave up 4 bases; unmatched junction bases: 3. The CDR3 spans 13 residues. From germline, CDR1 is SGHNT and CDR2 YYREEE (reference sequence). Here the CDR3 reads CASSSGTAYGYTF. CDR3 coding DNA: TGTGCCAGCAGCTCTGGGACAGCCTATGGCTACACCTTC.

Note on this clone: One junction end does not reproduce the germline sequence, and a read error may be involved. The CDR3 nucleotides read TGTGCTAGCAGCTTAACCCAGGGGTCGGAAGCTTTCTTT. Encoded protein: CASSLTQGSEAFF. The rearrangement links TRBV7-7 to TRBJ1-1; D might be TRBD1 (6 bases). From germline, CDR1 is SSHAT and CDR2 FNYEAQ (reference sequence). The CDR3 extends over 13 amino acids.